Included here is one TCR beta chain sequence, with context. Its target is not known. The authors ran a second PCR of 7 to 11 cycles using a sample-barcoded 5' primer and a J-beta primer mix. Each cDNA was tagged by a template-switch adaptor containing 12 random nucleotides. Paired-end reads containing CDR3 totaled no fewer than 3 million for each sample. TCRdb reanalysed the 5' RACE reads using MiXCR and keeps one entry per CDR3 protein. The sample includes under 2,000,000 distinct CDR3 sequences, 40% to 55% of them seen just once. This specimen belongs to a study of blood T cells in healthy people across ages. Study outcomes and limitations: Observed TCR beta diversity per million T cells went down as age went up. This fall followed a roughly linear course with age.

Per-sample PBMC isolation yielded at least 6.5 million cells. The germline V gene encodes CDR1 DFQATT and CDR2 SNEGSKA (reference sequence). Losses at the gene ends were 3 bases for V and 3 bases for J; bases not matched to a gene: 4. This CDR3 has 13 residues. This clonotype was sampled from a woman in her thirties or forties in good health. The source material was blood. The chain links TRBV20-1 to TRBJ2-5; 7 nucleotides agree with TRBD2. The CDR3 region is CSASYSGEETQYF. CDR3 nucleotides: TGCAGTGCTAGTTACAGCGGGGAAGAGACCCAGTACTTC.